This T cell receptor beta chain was retrieved from a study of molecular identifiers for immune sequencing clone quantification. About the research overall: Across replicate runs, RNA obtained from around 20,000 or 100,000 naive CD8 cells was divided into five, with four undergoing sequencing.

CD8+CD4-CCR7+CD45RA+ sorting gave the naive CD8 T cells. The germline gives CDR1 DFQATT, CDR2 SNEGSKA (reference sequence). The CDR3 spans 16 residues. The ends lost 3 bases at V and 5 bases at J; junction bases unmatched: 12. Study-wide results and caveats: Investigators reportedly could detect spiked Jurkat TCR RNA from one cell among 950,000 or so naive cells.

This clonotype was seen many times. What it recognizes is unknown. TCRdb analysed the PCR reads with MiXCR anew, one entry per CDR3 protein. The sample has nearly 650,000 distinct CDR3 sequences, about 25% seen once. The V and J genes are TRBV20-1 and TRBJ2-3; 9 bases line up with TRBD2. The source is a human donor in good health. Some libraries in this study had Jurkat cell RNA spiked in. Sequencing used naive CD8+ T cells from blood, with Jurkat cell RNA spiked in. Noted subset: FACS-sorted CD8+CD4-CCR7+CD45RA+ naive T cells. CDR3 region: CSARRYSGRRVDTQYF. The CDR3 DNA is TGCAGTGCTAGGAGGTACAGCGGGAGGCGTGTAGATACGCAGTATTTT.